Shown below are 10 T cell receptor beta chains from a single sample sequenced in a study of somatic mutations in cytotoxic T cells in rheumatoid arthritis. The table came from immunoSEQ multiplex PCR; TCRdb's copy has only in-frame clones and leaves some out. The sample lists about 4,200 clones; 79% were seen once. What was sequenced was CD8+ T cells sorted from blood. These receptors came from an adult with rheumatoid arthritis.

The count of this clone is one. In DNA form, the CDR3 reads TGTGCCAGCAGCGTAGAGGGGGCAGATACGCAGTATTTT. Amino acids: CASSVEGADTQYF. The chain carries TRBV9 and TRBJ2-3; a possible D gene is TRBD1 (6 bases). Looked up from germline, CDR1 is SGDLS and CDR2 is YYNGEE. This CDR3 has 13 residues. Trimming pared 0 bases from V and 4 bases from J, leaving 6 bases between.

V gene TRBV23-1 combines with J gene TRBJ2-3; 9 nucleotides match TRBD1. TRBV23-1 is an ORF; its function is uncertain. Trimming at V came to 10 bases and at J to 3 bases, leaving 5 bases not matched to a gene. This CDR3 is built from 13 residues. CDR3 nucleotides: TGCGCCACCTGCGGACAGGGGACAGATACGCAGTATTTT. It encodes CATCGQGTDTQYF.

This chain connects TRBV7-9 to TRBJ1-2, with D tentatively TRBD1 (6 bases). CDR1 and CDR2 (germline): SEHNR, FQNEAQ (reference sequence). CDR3 length: 13 amino acids. With 3 bases removed from V and 5 bases from J, the gap between germline ends came to 10 bases. CDR3 DNA sequence: TGTGCCAGCAGCTTGGCGGGACAATATGGCTACACCTTC. Protein: CASSLAGQYGYTF.

The chain recombines TRBV25-1 with TRBJ2-5, with 7 bases identical to TRBD2. This CDR3 has 15 amino acids. Germline CDR1 reads MGHDK; CDR2 reads SYGVNS. J lost 0 bases, V lost 10 bases, and 11 bases had no gene match. The CDR3 reads CATSRREGYQETQYF. The CDR3 DNA follows: TGTGCCACCTCGCGCAGGGAGGGATACCAAGAGACCCAGTACTTC. Combining the CDR3 with reference TRBV25-1 and TRBJ2-5 gives the whole variable domain EADIYQTPRYLVIGTGKKITLECSQTMGHDKMYWYQQDPGMELHLIHYSYGVNSTEKGDLSSESTVSRIRTEHFPLTLESARPSHTSQYLCATSRREGYQETQYFGPGTRLLVL.

CDR3 residues: CASSAGTGKGYGYTF. The CDR3 coding sequence is TGTGCCAGCAGCGCCGGGACAGGGAAAGGCTATGGCTACACCTTC. The V and J genes are TRBV9 and TRBJ1-2; 9 bases line up with TRBD1. J lost 4 bases, V lost 3 bases, and 7 bases had no gene match. Germline V gene data show CDR1 as SGDLS and CDR2 as YYNGEE. This CDR3 spans 15 amino acids.

The CDR3: CASSQTGISGNTIYF. The CDR3 nucleotides are TGCGCCAGCAGCCAGACAGGCATCTCTGGAAACACCATATATTTT. V usage is TRBV4-1 and J usage is TRBJ1-3; tentatively, D is TRBD1 (6 bases). The CDR3 has 15 amino acids. Germline-derived CDR1 and CDR2 are MGHRA and YSYEKL. V dropped 3 bases and J dropped 0 bases, with 9 bases sitting between them.

V gene TRBV19 combines with J gene TRBJ1-1; no definite D call. V lost 5 bases to trimming and J lost 5 bases, with 6 bases between them. The length of the CDR3 is 11 residues. In germline, CDR1 is LNHDA, CDR2 SQIVND (reference sequence). The CDR3 nucleotides read TGTGCCAGTAGTGTGACTACTGAAGCTTTCTTT. Translating it yields CASSVTTEAFF.

J is TRBJ2-7 and V is TRBV13, with D hard to call. The CDR3 contains 14 residues. The V end lost 6 bases, the J end lost 1 base, and 13 bases lay between the germline ends. Germline V gene data show CDR1 as PRHDT and CDR2 as FYEKMQ (reference sequence). The CDR3 DNA reads TGTGCCAGCAGTTTAAGTCTGGGTTCCTACGAGCAGTACTTC. Protein: CASSLSLGSYEQYF.

This chain uses TRBV7-9 with TRBJ2-3; 13 bases agree with TRBD2. The germline gives CDR1 SEHNR, CDR2 FQNEAQ (reference sequence). CDR3 length: 15 amino acids. The V and J ends lost 1 base and 5 bases, in that order; junction bases with no gene match: 0. The CDR3, as DNA: TGTGCCAGCAGCTTAGGACTAGCGGGGGGAGATACGCAGTATTTT. This encodes CASSLGLAGGDTQYF.

The V call is TRBV7-6, the J call TRBJ1-6; D gene uncertain. The CDR3 is made up of 16 amino acids. Germline values: CDR1 SGHVS, CDR2 FNYEAQ. With 1 base removed from V and 10 bases from J, the gap between germline ends came to 17 bases. Written as DNA, the CDR3 is TGTGCCAGCAGCTTAGAGCCGGGGTCCTTAAGGTCACCCCTCCACTTT. Its translation is CASSLEPGSLRSPLHF.